This T cell receptor (beta chain) was sequenced during a study of CD8 T cells in ankylosing spondylitis. Study results and caveats: There was a TCR beta motif, made of 7 to 9 highly homologous variants, that appeared characteristic of ankylosing spondylitis blood. In peripheral blood, disease-linked CD8+ clones occurred at relatively low frequencies.

The V and J ends lost 5 bases and 4 bases, in that order; junction bases with no gene match: 6. The CDR3 is 15 residues long. Germline loops: CDR1 SGHNT, CDR2 YENEEA. Concerning this clonotype itself: The antigen remains unidentified.

TCRdb itself ran the 5' RACE reads through MiXCR, one entry per CDR3 protein. The sample includes 700,000 to 1,000,000 distinct CDR3 sequences, 12% of them seen just once. Material: blood, either unsorted or a sorted T cell fraction (not recorded which). The TCR sequence derives from a male donor with ankylosing spondylitis. The V and J genes are TRBV11-3 and TRBJ2-1; 9 bases align to TRBD2. The CDR3 sequence: CASSPTAGGYNEQFF. CDR3 sequence (DNA): TGTGCCAGCAGCCCAACGGCGGGGGGGTACAATGAGCAGTTCTTC.